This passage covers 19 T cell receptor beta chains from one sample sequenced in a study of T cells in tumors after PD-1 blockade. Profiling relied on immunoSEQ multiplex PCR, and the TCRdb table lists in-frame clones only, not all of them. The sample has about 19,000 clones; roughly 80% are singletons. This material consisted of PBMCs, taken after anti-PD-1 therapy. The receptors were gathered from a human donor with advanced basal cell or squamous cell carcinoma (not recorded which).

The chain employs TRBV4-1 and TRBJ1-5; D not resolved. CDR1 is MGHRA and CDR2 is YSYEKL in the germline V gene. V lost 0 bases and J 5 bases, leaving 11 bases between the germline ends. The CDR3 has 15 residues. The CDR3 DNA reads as TGCGCCAGCAGCCAAGAGGTGACCGGCGATCAGCCCCAGCATTTT. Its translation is CASSQEVTGDQPQHF.

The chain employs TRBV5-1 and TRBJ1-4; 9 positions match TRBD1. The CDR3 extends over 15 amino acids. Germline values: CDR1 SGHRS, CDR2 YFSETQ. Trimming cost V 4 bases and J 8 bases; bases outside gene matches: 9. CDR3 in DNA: TGCGCCAGCAGCGGTAGGACAGGGGAGGGAGAAAAACTGTTTTTT. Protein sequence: CASSGRTGEGEKLFF.

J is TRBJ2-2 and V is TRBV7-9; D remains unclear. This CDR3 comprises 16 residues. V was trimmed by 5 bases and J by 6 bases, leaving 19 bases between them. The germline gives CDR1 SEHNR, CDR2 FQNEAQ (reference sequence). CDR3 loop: CASSPMPLLNAGELFF. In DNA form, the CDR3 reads TGTGCCAGCAGCCCAATGCCGCTTCTAAACGCCGGGGAGCTGTTTTTT.

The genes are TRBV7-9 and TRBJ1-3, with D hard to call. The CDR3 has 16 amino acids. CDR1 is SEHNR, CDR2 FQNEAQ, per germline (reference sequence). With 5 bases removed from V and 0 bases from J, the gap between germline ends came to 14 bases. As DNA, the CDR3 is TGTGCCAGCAGCCCCCGGCGGGTAGCCTCTGGAAACACCATATATTTT. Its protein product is CASSPRRVASGNTIYF.

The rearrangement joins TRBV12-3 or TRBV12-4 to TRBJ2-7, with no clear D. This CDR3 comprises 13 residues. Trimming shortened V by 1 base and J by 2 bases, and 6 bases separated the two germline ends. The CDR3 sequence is CASSLELPYEQYF. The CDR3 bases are TGTGCCAGCAGTTTAGAACTGCCCTACGAGCAGTACTTC.

The CDR3 here is CASSIGRPDSYEQYF. For the CDR3, the DNA is TGTGCCAGTAGTATAGGAAGGCCCGACTCCTACGAGCAGTACTTC. The chain combines TRBV19 with TRBJ2-7; no clear D gene. Germline V gene data show CDR1 as LNHDA and CDR2 as SQIVND (reference sequence). The V end was cut by 1 base, the J end by 0 bases, with 10 bases between. The CDR3 sequence is 15 residues long.

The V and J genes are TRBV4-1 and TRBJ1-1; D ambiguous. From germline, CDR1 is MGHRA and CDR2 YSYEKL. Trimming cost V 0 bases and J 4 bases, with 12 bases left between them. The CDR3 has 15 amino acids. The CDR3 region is CASSQDRFLSTEAFF. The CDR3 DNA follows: TGCGCCAGCAGCCAAGATCGGTTTTTGAGCACTGAAGCTTTCTTT.

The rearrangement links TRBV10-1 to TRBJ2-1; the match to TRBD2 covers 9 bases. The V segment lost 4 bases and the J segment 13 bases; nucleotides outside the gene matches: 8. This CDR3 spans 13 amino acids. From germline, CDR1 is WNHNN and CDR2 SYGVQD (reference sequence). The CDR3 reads CASSAGTSYEQFF. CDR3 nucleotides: TGCGCCAGCAGTGCGGGGACTAGCTACGAACAGTTCTTC.

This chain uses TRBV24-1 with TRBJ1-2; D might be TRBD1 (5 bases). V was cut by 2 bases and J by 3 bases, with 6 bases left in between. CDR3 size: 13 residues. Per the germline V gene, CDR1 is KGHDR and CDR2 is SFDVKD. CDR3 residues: CATSDSTDYGYTF. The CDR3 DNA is TGTGCCACCAGTGATTCGACAGACTATGGCTACACCTTC.

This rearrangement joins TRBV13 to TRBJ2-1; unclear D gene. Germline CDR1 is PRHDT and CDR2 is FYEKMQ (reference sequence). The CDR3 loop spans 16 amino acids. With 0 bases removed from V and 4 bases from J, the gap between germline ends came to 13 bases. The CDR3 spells CASSLGTTEPYNEQFF. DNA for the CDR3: TGTGCCAGCAGCTTAGGTACGACGGAACCTTACAATGAGCAGTTCTTC. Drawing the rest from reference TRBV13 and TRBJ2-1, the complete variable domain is AAGVIQSPRHLIKEKRETATLKCYPIPRHDTVYWYQQGPGQDPQFLISFYEKMQSDKGSIPDRFSAQQFSDYHSELNMSSLELGDSALYFCASSLGTTEPYNEQFFGPGTRLTVL.

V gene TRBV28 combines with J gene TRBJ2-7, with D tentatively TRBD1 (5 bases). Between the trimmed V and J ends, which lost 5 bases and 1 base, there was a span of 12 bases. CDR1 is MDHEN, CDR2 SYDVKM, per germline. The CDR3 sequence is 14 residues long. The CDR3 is CASSTFGASYEQYF. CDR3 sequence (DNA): TGTGCCAGCAGTACTTTTGGGGCGTCCTACGAGCAGTACTTC.

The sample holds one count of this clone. The CDR3 is CASSPYESSYNSPLHF. The DNA for the CDR3 is TGTGCCAGCTCACCATACGAGAGCTCCTATAATTCACCCCTCCACTTT. This chain uses TRBV18 with TRBJ1-6; no clear D. V was clipped by 2 bases and J by 0 bases, with 8 bases between them. The germline CDR1 and CDR2 sequences are KGHSH and LQKENI. The CDR3 consists of 16 residues.

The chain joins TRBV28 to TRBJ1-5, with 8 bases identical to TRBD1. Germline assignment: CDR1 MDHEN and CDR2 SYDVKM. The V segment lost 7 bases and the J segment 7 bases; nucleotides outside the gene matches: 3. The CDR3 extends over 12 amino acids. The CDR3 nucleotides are TGTGCCAGCAACAGGGGGAACCAGCCCCAGCATTTT. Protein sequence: CASNRGNQPQHF.

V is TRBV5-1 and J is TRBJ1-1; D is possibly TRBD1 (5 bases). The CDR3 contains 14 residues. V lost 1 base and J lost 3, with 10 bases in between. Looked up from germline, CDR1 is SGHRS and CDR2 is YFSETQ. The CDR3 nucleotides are TGCGCCAGCAGCTTGCAGGGATATTACACTGAAGCTTTCTTT. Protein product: CASSLQGYYTEAFF.

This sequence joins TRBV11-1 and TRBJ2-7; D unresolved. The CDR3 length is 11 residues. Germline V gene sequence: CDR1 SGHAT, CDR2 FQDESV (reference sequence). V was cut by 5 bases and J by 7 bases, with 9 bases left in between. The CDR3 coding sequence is TGTGCCAGCAGCCGTAAGGTTGAGCAGTACTTC. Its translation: CASSRKVEQYF.

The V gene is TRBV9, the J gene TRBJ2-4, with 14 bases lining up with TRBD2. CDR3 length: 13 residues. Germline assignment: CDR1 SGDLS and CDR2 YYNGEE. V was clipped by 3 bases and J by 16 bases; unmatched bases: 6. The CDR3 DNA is TGTGCCAGCAGCGCGGGGACTAGCGGGGGCGAATACTTC. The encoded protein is CASSAGTSGGEYF.

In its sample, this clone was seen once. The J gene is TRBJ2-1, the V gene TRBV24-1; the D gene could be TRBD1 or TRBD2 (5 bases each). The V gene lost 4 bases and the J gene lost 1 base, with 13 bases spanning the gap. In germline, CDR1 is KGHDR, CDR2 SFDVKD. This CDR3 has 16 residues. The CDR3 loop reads CATSDGARGSYNEQFF. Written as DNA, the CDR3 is TGTGCCACCAGTGACGGGGCTCGAGGGTCCTACAATGAGCAGTTCTTC.

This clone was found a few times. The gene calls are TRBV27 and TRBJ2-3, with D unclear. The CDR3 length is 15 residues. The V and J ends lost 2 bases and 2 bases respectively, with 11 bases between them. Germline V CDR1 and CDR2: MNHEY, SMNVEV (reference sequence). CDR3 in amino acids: CASSLGSSITDTQYF. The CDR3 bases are TGTGCCAGCAGTTTAGGCTCTTCTATCACAGATACGCAGTATTTT.

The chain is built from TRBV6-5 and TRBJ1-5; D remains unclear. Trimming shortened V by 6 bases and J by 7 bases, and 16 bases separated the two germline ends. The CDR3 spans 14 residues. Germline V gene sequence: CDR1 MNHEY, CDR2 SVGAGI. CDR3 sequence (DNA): TGTGCCAGCAGCTTCGGTGTCAAGGGCCAGCCCCAGCATTTT. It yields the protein CASSFGVKGQPQHF.